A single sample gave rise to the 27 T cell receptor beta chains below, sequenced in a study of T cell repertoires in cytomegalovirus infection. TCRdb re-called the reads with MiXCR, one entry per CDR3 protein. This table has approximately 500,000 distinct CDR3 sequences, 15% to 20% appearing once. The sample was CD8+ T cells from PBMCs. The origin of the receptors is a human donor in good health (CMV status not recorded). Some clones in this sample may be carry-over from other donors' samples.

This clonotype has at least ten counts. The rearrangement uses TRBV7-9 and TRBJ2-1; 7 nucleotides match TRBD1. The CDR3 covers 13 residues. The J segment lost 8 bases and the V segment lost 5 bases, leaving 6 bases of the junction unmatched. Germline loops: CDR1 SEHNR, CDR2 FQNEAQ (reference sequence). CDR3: CASSSDRDDEQFF. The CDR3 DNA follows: TGTGCCAGCAGCAGCGACAGGGACGATGAGCAGTTCTTC.

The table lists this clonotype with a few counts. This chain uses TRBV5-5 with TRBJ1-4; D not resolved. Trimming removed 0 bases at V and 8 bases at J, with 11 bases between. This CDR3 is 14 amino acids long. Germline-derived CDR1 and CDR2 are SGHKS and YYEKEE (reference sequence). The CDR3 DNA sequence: TGTGCCAGCAGCTTGGGCCTTAACGGGGAAAAACTGTTTTTT. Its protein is CASSLGLNGEKLFF.

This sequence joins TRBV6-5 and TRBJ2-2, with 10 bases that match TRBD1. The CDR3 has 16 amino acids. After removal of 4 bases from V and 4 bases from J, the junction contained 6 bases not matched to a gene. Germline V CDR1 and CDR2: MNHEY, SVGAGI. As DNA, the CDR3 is TGTGCCAGCAGTTCGAGACAGGGGGCGATCACCGGGGAGCTGTTTTTT. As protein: CASSSRQGAITGELFF.

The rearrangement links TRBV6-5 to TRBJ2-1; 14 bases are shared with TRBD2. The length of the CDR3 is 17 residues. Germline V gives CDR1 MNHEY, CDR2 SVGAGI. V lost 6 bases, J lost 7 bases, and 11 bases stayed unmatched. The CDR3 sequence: CASSLMGLAGVINEQFF. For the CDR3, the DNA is TGTGCCAGCAGCCTTATGGGACTAGCGGGGGTCATAAATGAGCAGTTCTTC.

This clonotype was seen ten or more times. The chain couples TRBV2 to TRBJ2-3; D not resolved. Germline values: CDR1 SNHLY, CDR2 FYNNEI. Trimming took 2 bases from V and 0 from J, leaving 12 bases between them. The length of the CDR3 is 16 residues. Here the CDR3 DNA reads TGTGCCAGCAGTGAAAGTGCAGTCTCTAGCACAGATACGCAGTATTTT. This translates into CASSESAVSSTDTQYF.

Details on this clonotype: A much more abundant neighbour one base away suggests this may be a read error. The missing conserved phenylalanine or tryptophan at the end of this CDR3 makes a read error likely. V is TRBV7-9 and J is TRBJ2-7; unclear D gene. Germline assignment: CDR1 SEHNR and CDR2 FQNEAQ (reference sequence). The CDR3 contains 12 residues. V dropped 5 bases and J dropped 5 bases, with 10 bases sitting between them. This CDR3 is CASSLPRDEQYL. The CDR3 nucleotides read TGTGCCAGCAGCCTCCCTAGGGACGAGCAGTACTTA.

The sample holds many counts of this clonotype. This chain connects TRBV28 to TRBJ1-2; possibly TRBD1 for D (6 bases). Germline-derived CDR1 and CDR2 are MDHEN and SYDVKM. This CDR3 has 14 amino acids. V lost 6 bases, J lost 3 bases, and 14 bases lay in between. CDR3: CASSPLGGDYGYTF. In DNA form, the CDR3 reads TGTGCCAGCAGCCCCCTCGGGGGCGACTATGGCTACACCTTC.

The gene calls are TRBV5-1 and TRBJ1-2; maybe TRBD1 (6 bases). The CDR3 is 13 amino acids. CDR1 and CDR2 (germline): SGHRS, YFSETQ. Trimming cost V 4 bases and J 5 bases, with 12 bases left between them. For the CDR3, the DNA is TGCGCCAGCAGCCCTTCAGGACAGTATGGCTACACCTTC. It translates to CASSPSGQYGYTF.

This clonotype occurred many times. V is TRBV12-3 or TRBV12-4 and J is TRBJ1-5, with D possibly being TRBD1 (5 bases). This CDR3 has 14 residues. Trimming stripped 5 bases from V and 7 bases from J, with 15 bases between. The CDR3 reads CASSPRRGRQPQHF. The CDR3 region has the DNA TGTGCCAGCAGTCCTCGAAGGGGCCGGCAGCCCCAGCATTTT.

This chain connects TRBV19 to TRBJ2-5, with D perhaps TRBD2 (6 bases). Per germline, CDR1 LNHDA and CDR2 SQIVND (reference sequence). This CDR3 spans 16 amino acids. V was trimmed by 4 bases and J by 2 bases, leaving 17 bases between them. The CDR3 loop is CASSNPLAARQETQYF. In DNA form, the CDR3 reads TGTGCCAGTAGTAACCCCTTAGCGGCTCGGCAAGAGACCCAGTACTTC.

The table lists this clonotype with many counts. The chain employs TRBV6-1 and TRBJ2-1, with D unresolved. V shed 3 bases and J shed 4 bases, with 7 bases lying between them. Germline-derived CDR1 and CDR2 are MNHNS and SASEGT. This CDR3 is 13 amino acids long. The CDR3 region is CASSDREYNEQFF. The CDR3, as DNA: TGTGCCAGCAGTGATAGGGAATACAATGAGCAGTTCTTC.

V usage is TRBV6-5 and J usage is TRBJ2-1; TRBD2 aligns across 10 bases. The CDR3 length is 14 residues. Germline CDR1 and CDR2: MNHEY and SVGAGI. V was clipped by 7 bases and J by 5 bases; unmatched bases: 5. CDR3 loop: CASTAGLADNEQFF. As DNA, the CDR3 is TGTGCCAGCACTGCCGGACTAGCGGACAATGAGCAGTTCTTC.

The DNA for the CDR3 is TGTGCCAGCAGCGACCCCATAACTAGCGACAATGAGCAGTTCTTC. Residues: CASSDPITSDNEQFF. The chain is built from TRBV3-1 and TRBJ2-1, with TRBD2 identical over 7 bases. The ends lost 5 bases at V and 5 bases at J; junction bases unmatched: 9. The length of the CDR3 is 15 residues. CDR1 LGHDT and CDR2 YNNKEL come from the germline V gene (reference sequence).

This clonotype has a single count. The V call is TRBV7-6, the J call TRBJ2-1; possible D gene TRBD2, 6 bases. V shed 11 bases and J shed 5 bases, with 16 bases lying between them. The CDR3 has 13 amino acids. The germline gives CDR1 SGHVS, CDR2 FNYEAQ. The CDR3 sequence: CALRVAADNEQFF. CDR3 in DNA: TGTGCCCTGAGGGTAGCGGCTGACAATGAGCAGTTCTTC.

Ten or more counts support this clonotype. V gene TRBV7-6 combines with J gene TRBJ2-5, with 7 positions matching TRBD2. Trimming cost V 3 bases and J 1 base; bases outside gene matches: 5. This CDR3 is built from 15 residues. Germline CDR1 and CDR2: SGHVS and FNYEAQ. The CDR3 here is CASSFPGGSQETQYF. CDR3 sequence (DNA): TGTGCCAGCAGCTTCCCCGGGGGGAGCCAAGAGACCCAGTACTTC.

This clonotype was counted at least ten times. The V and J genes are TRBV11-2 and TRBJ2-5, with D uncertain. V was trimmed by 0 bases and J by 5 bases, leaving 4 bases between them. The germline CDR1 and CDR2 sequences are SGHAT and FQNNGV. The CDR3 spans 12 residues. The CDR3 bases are TGTGCCAGCAGCTTAGAGCAGGAGACCCAGTACTTC. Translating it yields CASSLEQETQYF.

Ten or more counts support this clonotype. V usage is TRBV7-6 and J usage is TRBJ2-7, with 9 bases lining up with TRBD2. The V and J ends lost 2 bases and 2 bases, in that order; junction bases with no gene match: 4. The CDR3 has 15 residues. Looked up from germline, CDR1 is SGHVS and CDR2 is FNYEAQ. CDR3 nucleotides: TGTGCCAGCAGCTTAAGACTAGCGGATACCTACGAGCAGTACTTC. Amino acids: CASSLRLADTYEQYF.

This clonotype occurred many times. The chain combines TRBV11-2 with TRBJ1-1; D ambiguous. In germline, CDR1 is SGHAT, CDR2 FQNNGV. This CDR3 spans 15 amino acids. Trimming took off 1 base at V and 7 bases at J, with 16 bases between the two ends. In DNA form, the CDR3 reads TGTGCCAGCAGCTTAGGCCACGCTATAACTTTTGAAGCTTTCTTT. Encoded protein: CASSLGHAITFEAFF.

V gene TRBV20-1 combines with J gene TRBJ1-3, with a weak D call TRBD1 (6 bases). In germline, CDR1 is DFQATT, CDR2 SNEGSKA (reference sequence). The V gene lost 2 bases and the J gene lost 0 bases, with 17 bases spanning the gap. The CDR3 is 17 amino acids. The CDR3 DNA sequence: TGCAGTGCTAGAAGAGAATCGACAGGCCTCTCTGGAAACACCATATATTTT. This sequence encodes CSARRESTGLSGNTIYF.

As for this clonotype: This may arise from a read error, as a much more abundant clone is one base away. CDR3 DNA sequence: TGCGCCAGCAGCGGGACTGGGGCCAACATCCTGACTTTC. This sequence encodes CASSGTGANILTF. The chain joins TRBV5-1 to TRBJ2-6, with D possibly matching TRBD2 (6 bases). The CDR3 sequence is 13 residues long. Germline V gene lookup returns CDR1 SGHRS and CDR2 YFSETQ.

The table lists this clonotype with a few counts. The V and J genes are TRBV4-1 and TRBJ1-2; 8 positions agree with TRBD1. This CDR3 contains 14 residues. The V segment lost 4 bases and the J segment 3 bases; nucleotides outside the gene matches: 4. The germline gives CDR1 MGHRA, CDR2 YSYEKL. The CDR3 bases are TGCGCCAGCAGCCGGCAGACAGGGGACTATGGCTACACCTTC. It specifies CASSRQTGDYGYTF.

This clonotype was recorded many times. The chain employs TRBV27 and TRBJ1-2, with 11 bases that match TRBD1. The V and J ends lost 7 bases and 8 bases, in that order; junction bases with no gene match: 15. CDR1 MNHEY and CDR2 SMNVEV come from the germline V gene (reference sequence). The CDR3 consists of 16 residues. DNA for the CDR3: TGTGCCAGCAAGCTCGTACCGGGACAGGGGGGCTGGGGCTACACCTTC. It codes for CASKLVPGQGGWGYTF.

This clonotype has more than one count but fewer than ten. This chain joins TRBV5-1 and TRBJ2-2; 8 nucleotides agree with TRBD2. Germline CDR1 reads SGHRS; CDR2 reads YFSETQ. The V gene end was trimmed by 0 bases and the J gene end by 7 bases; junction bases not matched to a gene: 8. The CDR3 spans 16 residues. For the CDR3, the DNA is TGCGCCAGCAGCTTGGGAGTAGCGGGGTTCAGCGGGGAGCTGTTTTTT. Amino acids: CASSLGVAGFSGELFF.

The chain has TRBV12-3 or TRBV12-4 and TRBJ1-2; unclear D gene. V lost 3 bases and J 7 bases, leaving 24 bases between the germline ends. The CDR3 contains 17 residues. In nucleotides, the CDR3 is TGTGCCAGCAGTTTCTTAGATTTTGGTGGTGCTTGGAGTGGCTACACCTTC. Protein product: CASSFLDFGGAWSGYTF.

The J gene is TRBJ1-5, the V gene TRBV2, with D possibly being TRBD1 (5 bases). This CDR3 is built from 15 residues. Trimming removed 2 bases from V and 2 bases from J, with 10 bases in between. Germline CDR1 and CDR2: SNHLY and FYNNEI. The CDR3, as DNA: TGTGCCAGCAGTGAACGTGGGGGAGGCAATCAGCCCCAGCATTTT. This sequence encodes CASSERGGGNQPQHF.

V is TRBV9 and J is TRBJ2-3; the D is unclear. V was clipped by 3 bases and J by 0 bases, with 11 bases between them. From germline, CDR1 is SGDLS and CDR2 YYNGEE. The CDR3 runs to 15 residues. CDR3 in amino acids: CASSARTDSTDTQYF. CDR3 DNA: TGTGCCAGCAGCGCTAGGACGGATAGCACAGATACGCAGTATTTT.

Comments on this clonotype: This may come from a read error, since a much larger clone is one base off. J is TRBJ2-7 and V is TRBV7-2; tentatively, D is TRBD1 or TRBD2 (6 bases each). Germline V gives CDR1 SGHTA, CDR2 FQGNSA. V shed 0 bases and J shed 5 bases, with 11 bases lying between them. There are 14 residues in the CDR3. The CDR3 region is CASSLARGVNEQYF. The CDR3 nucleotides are TGTGCCAGCAGCTTAGCGAGGGGGGTCAACGAGCAGTACTTC.